The 24 T cell receptor beta chains presented below share a single source sample, sequenced in a study of T-cell reconstitution after alpha-beta-depleted transplantation in children. Unique molecular identifiers tagged the TCRbeta library. TCRdb re-analysed the PCR reads in MiXCR, keeping a single row per CDR3 protein. The sample lists some 600,000 distinct CDR3 sequences; approximately 17% were seen once. This sample comprised PBMCs from the stem cell graft donor, obtained from the stem cell graft. Receptors originate from a human donor who donated a stem cell graft to a child with acute myeloid leukemia.

The chain couples TRBV28 to TRBJ1-1; D uncertain. V dropped 5 bases and J dropped 0 bases, with 19 bases sitting between them. In germline, CDR1 is MDHEN, CDR2 SYDVKM. This CDR3 has 17 residues. The CDR3, as DNA: TGTGCCAGCAGTCTTCTTTCCCCGACGGGCATGAACACTGAAGCTTTCTTT. It yields the protein CASSLLSPTGMNTEAFF.

This clonotype was recorded many times. The chain couples TRBV5-4 to TRBJ1-3; a possible D gene is TRBD1 (5 bases). Germline V CDR1 and CDR2: SGHNT, YYREEE (reference sequence). The CDR3 length is 16 residues. The V and J ends lost 0 bases and 3 bases respectively, with 13 bases between them. CDR3 bases: TGTGCCAGCAGCTTGGGACCGGGGGGAAATGGAAACACCATATATTTT. Translated: CASSLGPGGNGNTIYF.

This clonotype has a count of ten or more. The chain uses TRBV6-5 and TRBJ1-5; D is undetermined. This CDR3 is 17 amino acids long. V dropped 0 bases and J dropped 1 base, with 13 bases sitting between them. CDR1 MNHEY and CDR2 SVGAGI come from the germline V gene. CDR3 sequence (DNA): TGTGCCAGCAGTTACTCCAACTCAGTCGTGAGCAATCAGCCCCAGCATTTT. Its translation: CASSYSNSVVSNQPQHF.

The chain carries TRBV4-2 and TRBJ1-1; no firm D call. V was pared by 4 bases and J by 12 bases, with 15 bases between. The CDR3 sequence is 12 residues long. Germline CDR1 LGHNA, CDR2 YNFKEQ. The DNA for the CDR3 is TGTGCCAGCAGCCCCGGGCCCCTTTGCTCTTTCTTT. Its protein is CASSPGPLCSFF.

The chain carries TRBV4-2 and TRBJ2-6; D may be TRBD2 (5 bases). The V and J ends lost 0 bases and 0 bases respectively, with 6 bases between them. Looked up from germline, CDR1 is LGHNA and CDR2 is YNFKEQ. The length of the CDR3 is 16 residues. DNA of the CDR3: TGTGCCAGCAGCCAAGAGGGGAGCTCTGGGGCCAACGTCCTGACTTTC. Translating gives CASSQEGSSGANVLTF.

The chain carries TRBV11-2 and TRBJ2-3, with 10 bases matching TRBD2. The CDR3 covers 19 residues. Germline V gene lookup returns CDR1 SGHAT and CDR2 FQNNGV. V was clipped by 4 bases and J by 5 bases; unmatched bases: 18. CDR3 bases: TGTGCCAGCAGCTACAATTTAGCGGGGGGCCTCAGCCAGGGAGATACGCAGTATTTT. It yields the protein CASSYNLAGGLSQGDTQYF.

In the case of this clonotype: This may come from a read error, since a much larger clone is one base off. V usage is TRBV29-1 and J usage is TRBJ2-5; a possible D gene is TRBD2 (6 bases). Germline assignment: CDR1 SQVTM and CDR2 ANQGSEA. The CDR3 loop spans 11 amino acids. The CDR3 bases are TGCAGCAAGCGGGTCCAAGGGACCCAGTACTTC. This sequence encodes CSKRVQGTQYF.

The sample holds many counts of this clonotype. The chain joins TRBV7-8 to TRBJ1-2; D is undetermined. The length of the CDR3 is 14 residues. Germline values: CDR1 SGHVS, CDR2 FQNEAQ. The V end lost 0 bases, the J end lost 7 bases, and 12 bases lay between the germline ends. The CDR3 loop is CASSLAWGDGGYTF. CDR3 nucleotide sequence: TGTGCCAGCAGCTTAGCCTGGGGTGATGGTGGCTACACCTTC.

For this clonotype: Germline and junction disagree at one end, which may indicate a read error. This rearrangement joins TRBV29-1 to TRBJ2-3, with 9 bases aligning to TRBD1. The CDR3 loop spans 10 amino acids. CDR1 and CDR2 from the germline V gene are SQVTM and ANQGSEA. The CDR3 region is CSVEEGQGLF. CDR3 bases: TGCAGCGTTGAGGAGGGACAGGGCCTCTTT.

About this clonotype: One end of the junction does not line up with germline, which may come from a read error. This chain joins TRBV20-1 and TRBJ2-7; 11 bases agree with TRBD2. Germline V gives CDR1 DFQATT, CDR2 SNEGSKA (reference sequence). There are 16 residues in the CDR3. The CDR3 reads CSARGKDTSGGTEQHF. CDR3 coding DNA: TGCAGTGCTAGAGGGAAGGACACTAGCGGGGGAACCGAGCAGCACTTC.

The V gene is TRBV27, the J gene TRBJ2-7, with 10 bases that match TRBD2. CDR3 size: 14 residues. Unmatched junction bases numbered 4, after V lost 3 bases and J lost 5 bases. The germline CDR1 and CDR2 sequences are MNHEY and SMNVEV (reference sequence). CDR3 protein: CASSFSGGNNEQYF. In DNA form, the CDR3 reads TGTGCCAGCAGTTTTAGCGGGGGGAACAACGAGCAGTACTTC.

There are many counts of this clonotype. V usage is TRBV12-3 or TRBV12-4 and J usage is TRBJ1-6; no definite D call. With 3 bases removed from V and 12 bases from J, the gap between germline ends came to 9 bases. The CDR3 runs to 12 residues. CDR3: CASSFAGGPLHF. CDR3 DNA sequence: TGTGCCAGCAGTTTCGCCGGAGGACCCCTCCACTTT.

This clonotype was observed at least ten times. The chain is built from TRBV5-1 and TRBJ2-2, with a weak D call TRBD2 (6 bases). The CDR3 sequence is 15 residues long. V gave up 4 bases and J gave up 0 bases, with 10 bases separating them. Germline assignment: CDR1 SGHRS and CDR2 YFSETQ. The CDR3 coding sequence is TGCGCCAGCAGCCTACCGGGAGCGAACACCGGGGAGCTGTTTTTT. Translation gives CASSLPGANTGELFF.

This clonotype has a handful of counts. The V gene is TRBV20-1, the J gene TRBJ2-1; D is uncertain. There are 14 residues in the CDR3. CDR1 and CDR2 (germline): DFQATT, SNEGSKA (reference sequence). V was cut by 0 bases and J by 8 bases, with 14 bases left in between. DNA of the CDR3: TGCAGTGCTAGAGATAAAACCCCTAGGGATGAGCAGTTCTTC. Translating it yields CSARDKTPRDEQFF.

This clonotype was counted at least ten times. This chain joins TRBV6-2 or TRBV6-3 and TRBJ2-1; no clear D. The germline CDR1 and CDR2 sequences are MNHEY and SVGEGT. V shed 2 bases and J shed 2 bases, with 7 bases lying between them. The CDR3 has 14 residues. CDR3 nucleotides: TGTGCCAGCAGTTACCGTCCTCCCTACAATGAGCAGTTCTTC. Translating gives CASSYRPPYNEQFF.

This clonotype has just a few counts. The chain employs TRBV28 and TRBJ2-5; 7 bases align to TRBD2. The germline V gene has CDR1 MDHEN and CDR2 SYDVKM. V was pared by 2 bases and J by 4 bases, with 4 bases of the junction left unmatched. The CDR3 loop spans 14 amino acids. Here the CDR3 DNA reads TGTGCCAGCAGTTTAACCAGGGAGGGAGAGACCCAGTACTTC. It translates to CASSLTREGETQYF.

This clonotype appeared many times. V and J are TRBV6-5 and TRBJ1-2; D is uncertain. This CDR3 has 13 amino acids. V was cut by 5 bases and J by 7 bases, with 14 bases left in between. Germline V CDR1 and CDR2: MNHEY, SVGAGI. CDR3 in amino acids: CASSTRLTGGYTF. CDR3 sequence (DNA): TGTGCCAGCAGTACACGGCTCACTGGTGGCTACACCTTC.

This clonotype showed up just a few times. The CDR3 bases are TGTGCCAGCAGTTACCCTCAACAGGGTCGGAATCAGCCCCAGCATTTT. Protein sequence: CASSYPQQGRNQPQHF. The chain joins TRBV6-2 or TRBV6-3 to TRBJ1-5; possible D gene TRBD1, 6 bases. V gave up 2 bases and J gave up 4 bases, with 15 bases separating them. The CDR3 extends over 16 amino acids. Germline V gene lookup returns CDR1 MNHEY and CDR2 SVGEGT.

This clonotype was counted many times. The CDR3 loop is CASSQRGVKDTQYF. CDR3 sequence (DNA): TGTGCCAGCAGCCAGCGGGGGGTTAAGGATACGCAGTATTTT. The chain combines TRBV7-2 with TRBJ2-3, with 9 positions matching TRBD2. This CDR3 is 14 amino acids long. After removal of 5 bases from V and 6 bases from J, the junction contained 6 bases not matched to a gene. Germline loops: CDR1 SGHTA, CDR2 FQGNSA. The full variable domain, its missing parts supplied by reference TRBV7-2 and TRBJ2-3, is GAGVSQSPSNKVTEKGKDVELRCDPISGHTALYWYRQSLGQGLEFLIYFQGNSAPDKSGLPSDRFSAERTGGSVSTLTIQRTQQEDSAVYLCASSQRGVKDTQYFGPGTRLTVL.

Many counts were recorded for this clonotype. The chain combines TRBV25-1 with TRBJ2-3; TRBD1 is a possible D gene (6 bases). Trimming removed 4 bases at V and 6 bases at J, with 8 bases between. This CDR3 has 12 amino acids. The germline gives CDR1 MGHDK, CDR2 SYGVNS. The CDR3 spells CASSVRGDTQYF. DNA of the CDR3: TGTGCCAGCAGTGTCAGGGGCGATACGCAGTATTTT.

This chain connects TRBV24-1 to TRBJ2-3; weak D call: TRBD2 (6 bases). Germline CDR1 and CDR2: KGHDR and SFDVKD. This CDR3 is 14 amino acids long. Trimming cost V 7 bases and J 2 bases, with 12 bases left between them. The CDR3 sequence is CATSQGLNTDTQYF. The CDR3 coding sequence is TGTGCCACCAGCCAGGGACTGAACACAGATACGCAGTATTTT.

This clonotype was recorded at least ten times. This sequence joins TRBV7-2 and TRBJ2-3; 10 nucleotides match TRBD2. CDR1 is SGHTA and CDR2 is FQGNSA in the germline V gene. With 0 bases clipped from V and 6 bases from J, the junction kept 12 bases outside the gene matches. The CDR3 totals 18 residues. The CDR3 protein is CASSLARSSGGPVDTQYF. CDR3 nucleotide sequence: TGTGCCAGCAGCTTAGCGAGGTCTAGCGGGGGCCCCGTGGATACGCAGTATTTT.

This clonotype has at least ten counts. The rearrangement uses TRBV12-3 or TRBV12-4 and TRBJ1-3; the D gene is possibly TRBD1 (5 bases). V was clipped by 3 bases and J by 2 bases, with 11 bases between them. CDR3 length equals 15 residues. The CDR3, as DNA: TGTGCCAGCAGTTTGGGGGGAGTAACTGGAAACACCATATATTTT. It codes for CASSLGGVTGNTIYF.

The chain has TRBV12-3 or TRBV12-4 and TRBJ2-5; D is possibly TRBD2 (5 bases). Between the trimmed V and J ends, which lost 4 bases and 5 bases, there was a span of 8 bases. The CDR3 runs to 12 residues. CDR3 in amino acids: CASSSPGETQYF. CDR3 DNA sequence: TGTGCCAGCAGTTCCCCGGGGGAGACCCAGTACTTC.